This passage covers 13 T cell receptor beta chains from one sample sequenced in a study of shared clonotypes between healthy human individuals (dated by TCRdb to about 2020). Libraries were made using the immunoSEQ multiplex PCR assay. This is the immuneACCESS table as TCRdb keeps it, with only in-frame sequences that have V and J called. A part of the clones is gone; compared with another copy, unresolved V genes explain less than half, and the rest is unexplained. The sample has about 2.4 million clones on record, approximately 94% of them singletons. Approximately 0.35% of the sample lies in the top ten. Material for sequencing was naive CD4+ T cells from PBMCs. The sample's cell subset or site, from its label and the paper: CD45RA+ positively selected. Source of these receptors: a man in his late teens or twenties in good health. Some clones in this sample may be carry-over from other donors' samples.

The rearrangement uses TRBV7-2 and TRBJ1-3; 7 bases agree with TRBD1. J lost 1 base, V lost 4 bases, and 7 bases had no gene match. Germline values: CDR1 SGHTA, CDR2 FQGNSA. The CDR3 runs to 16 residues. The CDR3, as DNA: TGTGCCAGCAGCTCCCGGGCAGGGGGATCTGGAAACACCATATATTTT. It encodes CASSSRAGGSGNTIYF. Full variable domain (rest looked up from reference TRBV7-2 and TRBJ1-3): GAGVSQSPSNKVTEKGKDVELRCDPISGHTALYWYRQSLGQGLEFLIYFQGNSAPDKSGLPSDRFSAERTGGSVSTLTIQRTQQEDSAVYLCASSSRAGGSGNTIYFGEGSWLTVV.

In DNA form, the CDR3 reads TGTGCCAGCAGAAACTACGAGCAGTACTTC. Translation gives CASRNYEQYF. The chain recombines TRBV11-2 with TRBJ2-7; D is undetermined. The CDR3 is made up of 10 amino acids. CDR1 and CDR2 from the germline V gene are SGHAT and FQNNGV. Trimming left V 6 bases short and J 3 bases short, with 3 bases between.

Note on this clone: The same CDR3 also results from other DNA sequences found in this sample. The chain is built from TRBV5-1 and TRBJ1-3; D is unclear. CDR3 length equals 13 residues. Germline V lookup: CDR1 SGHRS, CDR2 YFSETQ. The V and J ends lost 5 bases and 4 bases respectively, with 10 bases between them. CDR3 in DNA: TGCGCCAGCAGTTCGGGGAGCGGAAACACCATATATTTT. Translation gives CASSSGSGNTIYF.

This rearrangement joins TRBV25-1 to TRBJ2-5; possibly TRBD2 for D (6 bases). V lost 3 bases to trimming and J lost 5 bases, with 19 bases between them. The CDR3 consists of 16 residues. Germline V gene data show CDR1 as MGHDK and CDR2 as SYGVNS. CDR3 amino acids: CASSEGRGAIGETQYF. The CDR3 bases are TGTGCCAGCAGTGAGGGGCGCGGGGCGATTGGGGAGACCCAGTACTTC.

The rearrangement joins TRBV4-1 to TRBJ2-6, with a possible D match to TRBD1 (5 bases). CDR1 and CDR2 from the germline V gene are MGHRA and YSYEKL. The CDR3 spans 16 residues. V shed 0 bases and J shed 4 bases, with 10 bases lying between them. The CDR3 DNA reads TGCGCCAGCAGCCAAGATACTGGGGCGGGGGCCAACGTCCTGACTTTC. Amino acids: CASSQDTGAGANVLTF.

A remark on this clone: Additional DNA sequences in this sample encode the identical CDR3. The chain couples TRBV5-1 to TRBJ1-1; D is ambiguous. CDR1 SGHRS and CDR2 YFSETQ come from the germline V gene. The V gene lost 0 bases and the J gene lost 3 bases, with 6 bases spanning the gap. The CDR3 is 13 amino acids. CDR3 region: CASSLGQHTEAFF. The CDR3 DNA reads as TGCGCCAGCAGCTTGGGTCAACACACTGAAGCTTTCTTT.

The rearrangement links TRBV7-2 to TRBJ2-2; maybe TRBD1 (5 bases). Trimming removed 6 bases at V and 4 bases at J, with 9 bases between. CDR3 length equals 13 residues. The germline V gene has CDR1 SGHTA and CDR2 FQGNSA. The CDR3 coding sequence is TGTGCCAGCAGAACCCAGGGCACCGGGGAGCTGTTTTTT. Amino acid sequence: CASRTQGTGELFF. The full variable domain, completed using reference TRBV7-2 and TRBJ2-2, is GAGVSQSPSNKVTEKGKDVELRCDPISGHTALYWYRQSLGQGLEFLIYFQGNSAPDKSGLPSDRFSAERTGGSVSTLTIQRTQQEDSAVYLCASRTQGTGELFFGEGSRLTVL.

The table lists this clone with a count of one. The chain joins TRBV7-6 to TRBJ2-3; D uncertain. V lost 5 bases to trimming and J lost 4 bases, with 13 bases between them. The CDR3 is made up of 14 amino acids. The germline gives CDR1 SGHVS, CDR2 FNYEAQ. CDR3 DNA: TGTGCCAGCAGCCCCAAGGCCGTAGCAGATACGCAGTATTTT. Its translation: CASSPKAVADTQYF.

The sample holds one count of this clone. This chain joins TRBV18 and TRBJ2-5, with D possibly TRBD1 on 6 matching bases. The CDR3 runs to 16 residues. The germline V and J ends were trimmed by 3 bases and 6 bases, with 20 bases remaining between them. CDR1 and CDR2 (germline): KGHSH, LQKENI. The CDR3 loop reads CASSPQAGDAGQTQYF. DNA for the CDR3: TGTGCCAGCTCACCGCAAGCAGGGGACGCAGGGCAGACCCAGTACTTC.

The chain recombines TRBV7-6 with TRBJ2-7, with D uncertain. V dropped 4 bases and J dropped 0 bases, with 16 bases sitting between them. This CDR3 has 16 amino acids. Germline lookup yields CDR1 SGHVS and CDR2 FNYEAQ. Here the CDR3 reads CASSSFPPTSSYEQYF. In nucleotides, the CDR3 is TGTGCCAGCAGCTCCTTCCCCCCGACATCCTCCTACGAGCAGTACTTC.

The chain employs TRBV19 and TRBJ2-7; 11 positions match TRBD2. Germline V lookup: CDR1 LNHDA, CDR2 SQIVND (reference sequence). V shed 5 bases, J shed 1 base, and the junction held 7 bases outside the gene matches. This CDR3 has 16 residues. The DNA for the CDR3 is TGTGCCAGTAGTGCTCCCGGGACTAGCGGTTCCTACGAGCAGTACTTC. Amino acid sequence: CASSAPGTSGSYEQYF.

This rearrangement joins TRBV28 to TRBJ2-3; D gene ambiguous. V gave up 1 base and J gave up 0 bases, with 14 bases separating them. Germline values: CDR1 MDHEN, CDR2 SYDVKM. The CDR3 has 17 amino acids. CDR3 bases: TGTGCCAGCAGTTTATCCTATGGCGGTCCTAGCACAGATACGCAGTATTTT. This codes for CASSLSYGGPSTDTQYF.

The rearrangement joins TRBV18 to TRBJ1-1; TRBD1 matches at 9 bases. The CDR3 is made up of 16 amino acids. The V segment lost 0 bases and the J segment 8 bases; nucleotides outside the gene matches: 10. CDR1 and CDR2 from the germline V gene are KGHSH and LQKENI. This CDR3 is CASSPPGKGQGLEAFF. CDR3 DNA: TGTGCCAGCTCACCACCTGGGAAGGGACAGGGACTAGAAGCTTTCTTT.